This T cell receptor beta chain was documented in a study of T cell clonality in common variable immunodeficiency. This clone was detected only a few times. Its specificity is unknown. The CDR3 end is not reached by the read, which stops 3 residues before it; the germline J gene fills it in. Trimming left V 0 bases short and J 7 bases short, with 12 bases between. The CDR3 covers 14 residues. Per germline, CDR1 SNHLY and CDR2 FYNNEI. CVID and control samples used equivalent genomic DNA input. Profiling relied on immunoSEQ multiplex PCR, and the TCRdb table lists in-frame clones only, not all of them. Found here are around 16,000 clones, no singletons; the ten largest cover 10% to 15%. All CVID subjects were on immunoglobulin replacement for at least one year. Study-level points and caveats: Shared TCRbeta clones were fewer between CVID subjects than controls. Reportedly, TCR beta sequences from common variable immunodeficiency showed fewer deletions and N-nucleotide insertions.

The chain couples TRBV2 to TRBJ2-5, with D unresolved. The clonotype originates from a human donor with common variable immunodeficiency. The specimen was peripheral blood mononuclear cells. The CDR3 DNA, read in part, is TGTGCCAGCAGTGAAGCGCTTCTTGGCGGGACC. This translates into CASSEALLGGT. The full CDR3 protein is CASSEALLGGTQYF.